Listed here are 19 T cell receptor beta chains from one sample, sequenced in a study of spatial heterogeneity in lung cancer. Documented time point: sample taken at primary tumor resection. TCRs were sequenced from unsorted whole RNA of tumor, nontumor lung or PBMC. TCRdb re-analysed the 5' RACE reads in MiXCR, keeping a single row per CDR3 protein. The sample holds about 38,000 distinct CDR3 sequences, roughly 7.4% seen once. The sequencing here drew on PBMCs, taken at surgery. The receptors were gathered from a male donor with early-stage non-small cell lung cancer.

There are many counts of this clonotype. CDR3 loop: CASSLESGSKTQYF. Here the CDR3 DNA reads TGTGCCAGCAGCTTAGAGTCAGGGTCAAAGACCCAGTACTTC. The rearrangement links TRBV11-2 to TRBJ2-5; a possible D gene is TRBD1 (5 bases). Germline values: CDR1 SGHAT, CDR2 FQNNGV. This CDR3 region has 14 residues. Trimming cost V 0 bases and J 6 bases, with 11 bases left between them.

This chain connects TRBV6-5 to TRBJ1-1; possible D gene TRBD1, 6 bases. V was clipped by 0 bases and J by 2 bases, with 10 bases between them. Germline V gives CDR1 MNHEY, CDR2 SVGAGI. The CDR3 length is 15 residues. For the CDR3, the DNA is TGTGCCAGCAGTTACTCACGGACAGCAAACACTGAAGCTTTCTTT. As protein: CASSYSRTANTEAFF.

This clonotype has a count of ten or more. The chain employs TRBV6-4 and TRBJ2-1; the match to TRBD2 covers 12 bases. The V and J ends lost 9 bases and 6 bases, in that order; junction bases with no gene match: 9. CDR1 and CDR2 (germline): MRHNA, SNTAGT. This CDR3 has 15 residues. CDR3 coding DNA: TGTGCCAGTGGACTAGCGGGGATCCCCGTCAATGAGCAGTTCTTC. The encoded protein is CASGLAGIPVNEQFF.

This clonotype was found many times. The gene calls are TRBV5-1 and TRBJ2-3; D remains unclear. V shed 4 bases and J shed 3 bases, with 15 bases lying between them. This CDR3 region has 15 residues. Germline V gene lookup returns CDR1 SGHRS and CDR2 YFSETQ. As DNA, the CDR3 is TGCGCCAGCAGCCCCCTCCAGCCTCGGACAGATACGCAGTATTTT. Its translation: CASSPLQPRTDTQYF.

This clonotype was found many times. This CDR3 is CASGGQILGNNEQFF. DNA of the CDR3: TGTGCTAGTGGTGGACAGATACTGGGGAACAATGAGCAGTTCTTC. The gene calls are TRBV12-5 and TRBJ2-1; perhaps TRBD1 as D (6 bases). Trimming pared 5 bases from V and 5 bases from J, leaving 16 bases between. The CDR3 sequence is 15 residues long. Germline V CDR1 and CDR2: LGHNT, FRNRAP.

Ten or more counts support this clonotype. The rearrangement links TRBV5-1 to TRBJ2-2, with 12 nucleotides matching TRBD2. This CDR3 contains 15 residues. V gave up 4 bases and J gave up 5 bases; unmatched junction bases: 3. Germline V CDR1 and CDR2: SGHRS, YFSETQ. CDR3 nucleotides: TGCGCCAGCAGCGGAGGGACTAGCGGGACCGGGGAGCTGTTTTTT. It yields the protein CASSGGTSGTGELFF.

As concerns this clonotype: A much larger clone lies one base from this, so it may be a read error. The rearrangement joins TRBV4-3 to TRBJ1-4; TRBD1 might be the D (6 bases). The CDR3 has 16 amino acids. The germline V gene has CDR1 LGHNA and CDR2 YSLEER. V was pared by 5 bases and J by 3 bases, with 16 bases between. CDR3 region: CASSSDRSIANEKLFF. The DNA for the CDR3 is TGCGCCAGCAGCTCCGACAGGAGCATAGCTAATGAAAAACTGTTTTTT.

The CDR3 DNA is TGCGCCAGCAGCCCAAGGACAGATGGGTACACTGAAGCTTTCTTT. Its protein is CASSPRTDGYTEAFF. The chain employs TRBV5-1 and TRBJ1-1; D may be TRBD1 (6 bases). Trimming took 4 bases from V and 3 from J, leaving 16 bases between them. The length of the CDR3 is 15 residues. The germline V gene has CDR1 SGHRS and CDR2 YFSETQ.

This clonotype was counted between two and nine times. The chain carries TRBV6-1 and TRBJ1-2; a possible D gene is TRBD1 (5 bases). V lost 11 bases and J 6 bases, leaving 25 bases between the germline ends. The CDR3 loop spans 15 amino acids. Germline-derived CDR1 and CDR2 are MNHNS and SASEGT. CDR3 protein: CAGGAGPPRFDGYTF. The DNA of the CDR3 is TGTGCCGGGGGAGCGGGACCGCCGCGTTTTGATGGCTACACCTTC.

This clonotype came up a few times. The chain combines TRBV6-5 with TRBJ2-2; unclear D gene. The V end was cut by 0 bases, the J end by 4 bases, with 6 bases between. The CDR3 is 14 residues long. Germline CDR1 reads MNHEY; CDR2 reads SVGAGI. CDR3 in amino acids: CASSYSNPTGELFF. The CDR3 DNA sequence: TGTGCCAGCAGTTACTCTAACCCCACCGGGGAGCTGTTTTTT.

CDR3 sequence (DNA): TGCGCCAGCAGCTTGACGGGACAGACTAACACTGAAGCTTTCTTT. Translated, it gives CASSLTGQTNTEAFF. The gene calls are TRBV5-1 and TRBJ1-1, with 7 bases aligning to TRBD1. J was trimmed by 2 bases and V by 1 base; bases with no gene match: 5. Germline V CDR1 and CDR2: SGHRS, YFSETQ. The CDR3 contains 15 residues. Looking up the rest from reference TRBV5-1 and TRBJ1-1 gives the full variable domain: KAGVTQTPRYLIKTRGQQVTLSCSPISGHRSVSWYQQTPGQGLQFLFEYFSETQRNKGNFPGRFSGRQFSNSRSEMNVSTLELGDSALYLCASSLTGQTNTEAFFGQGTRLTVV.

The table lists this clonotype with a few counts. The genes are TRBV20-1 and TRBJ2-1; a weak D match, TRBD2 (6 bases). The CDR3 has 16 amino acids. Between the trimmed V and J ends, which lost 0 bases and 7 bases, there was a span of 19 bases. Per the germline V gene, CDR1 is DFQATT and CDR2 is SNEGSKA (reference sequence). The CDR3 reads CSARDPHASGVNEQFF. CDR3 DNA sequence: TGCAGTGCTAGAGATCCCCATGCCTCGGGGGTAAATGAGCAGTTCTTC.

There are many counts of this clonotype. CDR3 residues: CASSSQGPLDEQYF. CDR3 in DNA: TGCGCCAGCAGCTCACAGGGGCCCCTTGACGAGCAGTACTTC. This chain connects TRBV5-1 to TRBJ2-7; 7 bases line up with TRBD1. The CDR3 extends over 14 amino acids. Per the germline V gene, CDR1 is SGHRS and CDR2 is YFSETQ. Trimming took 3 bases from V and 5 from J; bases not matched to a gene: 8.

This clonotype appeared many times. The rearrangement joins TRBV12-3 or TRBV12-4 to TRBJ2-7; tentatively, D is TRBD2 (5 bases). The ends were cut back, 0 bases at V and 7 bases at J, with 10 bases in the middle. CDR3 length: 13 residues. The CDR3: CASSLAGNWEQYF. The CDR3 region has the DNA TGTGCCAGCAGTTTAGCCGGGAACTGGGAGCAGTACTTC.

The sample holds many counts of this clonotype. The V and J genes are TRBV3-1 and TRBJ1-1, with D maybe TRBD1 (6 bases). Germline CDR1 reads LGHDT; CDR2 reads YNNKEL (reference sequence). This CDR3 contains 13 residues. V was clipped by 4 bases and J by 6 bases, with 12 bases between them. The chain's CDR3 is CASSRTQGSEAFF. The CDR3 DNA reads as TGTGCCAGCAGCCGAACACAGGGTTCTGAAGCTTTCTTT.

This rearrangement joins TRBV27 to TRBJ2-1, with D perhaps given as TRBD1 or TRBD2 (5 bases each). The germline CDR1 and CDR2 sequences are MNHEY and SMNVEV (reference sequence). The CDR3 spans 18 residues. V was cut by 3 bases and J by 0 bases, with 18 bases left in between. CDR3 sequence: CASSFTPPGPSSYNEQFF. The CDR3 coding sequence is TGTGCCAGCAGTTTTACCCCTCCGGGACCGAGCTCCTACAATGAGCAGTTCTTC.

This clonotype was detected many times. V is TRBV7-9 and J is TRBJ2-2, with D perhaps being TRBD1 or TRBD2 (5 bases each). Trimming stripped 2 bases from V and 4 bases from J, with 17 bases between. The CDR3 is made up of 17 amino acids. The germline V gene encodes CDR1 SEHNR and CDR2 FQNEAQ (reference sequence). CDR3: CASSLLNALGTTGELFF. DNA of the CDR3: TGTGCCAGCAGCTTATTAAACGCCCTAGGGACCACCGGGGAGCTGTTTTTT.

This clonotype was recorded a few times. The V gene is TRBV20-1, the J gene TRBJ2-3; D is possibly TRBD1 (6 bases). V was trimmed by 1 base and J by 4 bases, leaving 18 bases between them. Germline values: CDR1 DFQATT, CDR2 SNEGSKA (reference sequence). The length of the CDR3 is 16 residues. The CDR3 DNA is TGCAGTGCTAGAGGACTGGACAGAAGACGTCCAGATACGCAGTATTTT. Protein sequence: CSARGLDRRRPDTQYF.

This clonotype has a count of ten or more. The rearrangement joins TRBV5-6 to TRBJ2-5, with D maybe TRBD2 (6 bases). The CDR3 is made up of 11 amino acids. The germline V gene encodes CDR1 SGHDT and CDR2 YYEEEE. Trimming pared 5 bases from V and 7 bases from J, leaving 9 bases between. In nucleotides, the CDR3 is TGTGCCAGCAGTTCCGGGGGGACCCAGTACTTC. Its translation is CASSSGGTQYF.